These 25 T cell receptor beta chains originate from one sample sequenced in a study of identical twins. TCRdb reprocessed the 5' RACE reads with MiXCR, giving one entry per CDR3 protein. The repertoire holds roughly 500,000 distinct CDR3 sequences, with 22% as singletons. This sample also belongs to another study, concerning T cells expressing NK-cell markers.

The source material was CD4+ T cells sorted from blood. The source is a woman younger than 35 in good health.

V usage is TRBV15 and J usage is TRBJ2-3; 11 bases line up with TRBD2. This CDR3 region has 15 residues. The ends lost 4 bases at V and 4 bases at J; junction bases unmatched: 4. Germline-derived CDR1 and CDR2 are LNHNV and YYDKDF (reference sequence). CDR3 DNA: TGTGCCACCAGCACCTTAGCGGGAGGGGCAGATACGCAGTATTTT. Translating it yields CATSTLAGGADTQYF. Complete variable domain (other parts from reference TRBV15 and TRBJ2-3): DAMVIQNPRYQVTQFGKPVTLSCSQTLNHNVMYWYQQKSSQAPKLLFHYYDKDFNNEADTPDNFQSRRPNTSFCFLDIRSPGLGDTAMYLCATSTLAGGADTQYFGPGTRLTVL.

The table lists this clonotype with a count of one. J is TRBJ1-4 and V is TRBV6-5, with a tentative D call TRBD1 (5 bases). The V end was cut by 5 bases, the J end by 8 bases, with 12 bases between. Looked up from germline, CDR1 is MNHEY and CDR2 is SVGAGI. The CDR3 extends over 13 amino acids. CDR3 nucleotide sequence: TGTGCCAGCAGTCACAGGACGGACGAAAAACTGTTTTTT. Translation: CASSHRTDEKLFF.

The sample holds a few counts of this clonotype. The chain employs TRBV11-2 and TRBJ2-1; 8 bases are a match to TRBD1. J was trimmed by 2 bases and V by 5 bases; bases with no gene match: 8. Germline CDR1 reads SGHAT; CDR2 reads FQNNGV. This CDR3 is built from 16 residues. The CDR3 region is CASSQTQGAAYNEQFF. As DNA, the CDR3 is TGTGCCAGCAGCCAAACGCAGGGGGCTGCCTACAATGAGCAGTTCTTC.

J is TRBJ2-1 and V is TRBV11-3; D may correspond to TRBD1 or TRBD2 (6 bases each). Looked up from germline, CDR1 is SGHNT and CDR2 is YENEEA. V lost 4 bases and J lost 2, with 15 bases in between. The CDR3 has 16 amino acids. This CDR3 reads CASSSREQGTYNEQFF. In DNA form, the CDR3 reads TGTGCCAGCAGCTCGCGGGAACAGGGTACCTACAATGAGCAGTTCTTC.

This rearrangement joins TRBV10-3 to TRBJ2-3; 9 positions match TRBD2. The CDR3 totals 17 residues. V trimming: 2 bases; J trimming: 1 base; junction bases outside the gene matches: 7. Germline CDR1 ENHRY, CDR2 SYGVKD. The CDR3 here is CAISENRLADGTDTQYF. The CDR3 nucleotides read TGTGCCATCAGTGAGAATAGACTAGCGGATGGCACAGATACGCAGTATTTT.

The chain combines TRBV5-1 with TRBJ2-7; 9 nucleotides align to TRBD2. Germline CDR1 is SGHRS and CDR2 is YFSETQ. The CDR3 runs 15 residues. V trimming: 0 bases; J trimming: 3 bases; junction bases outside the gene matches: 4. CDR3 nucleotide sequence: TGCGCCAGCAGCTTGGCTAGCGGGGCGTTCTACGAGCAGTACTTC. It translates to CASSLASGAFYEQYF.

The V gene is TRBV7-2, the J gene TRBJ2-7, with D unclear. There are 15 residues in the CDR3. CDR1 is SGHTA, CDR2 FQGNSA, per germline. The V and J ends lost 0 bases and 4 bases respectively, with 13 bases between them. The CDR3 nucleotides read TGTGCCAGCAGCTTAGCACGGGCAGGCCAGTACGAGCAGTACTTC. It is translated as CASSLARAGQYEQYF.

This clonotype was seen only a few times. The V and J genes are TRBV7-2 and TRBJ2-7, with TRBD2 as a possible D gene (6 bases). The V gene's germline CDR1 is SGHTA and CDR2 FQGNSA. Trimming took off 5 bases at V and 7 bases at J, with 21 bases between the two ends. This CDR3 is built from 15 residues. The DNA for the CDR3 is TGTGCCAGCAGCCCCCAACTAGCCGGGTTTGGGGAGCAGTACTTC. It is translated as CASSPQLAGFGEQYF.

This clonotype appeared a few times. The rearrangement uses TRBV6-1 and TRBJ2-7, with a possible D match to TRBD1 (7 bases). The length of the CDR3 is 12 residues. Trimming stripped 11 bases from V and 6 bases from J, with 17 bases between. Germline lookup yields CDR1 MNHNS and CDR2 SASEGT. CDR3 protein: CAVKQGGGEQYF. Written as DNA, the CDR3 is TGTGCCGTTAAGCAGGGGGGAGGCGAGCAGTACTTC.

This clonotype was found a few times. The V gene is TRBV5-1, the J gene TRBJ1-6, with TRBD1 matching 7 bases. V trimming: 3 bases; J trimming: 9 bases; junction bases outside the gene matches: 6. The germline CDR1 and CDR2 sequences are SGHRS and YFSETQ. The CDR3 has 14 residues. This CDR3 reads CASSSWTGSSPLHF. CDR3 bases: TGCGCCAGCAGCTCTTGGACAGGTAGTTCACCCCTCCACTTT.

This clonotype has a handful of counts. The chain has TRBV7-9 and TRBJ1-1, with no clear D. The CDR3 spans 11 residues. Deletions cut 5 bases from V and 6 bases from J, with 7 bases between. Per the germline V gene, CDR1 is SEHNR and CDR2 is FQNEAQ (reference sequence). The CDR3 loop is CASSITPEAFF. DNA for the CDR3: TGTGCCAGCAGCATCACCCCTGAAGCTTTCTTT.

This chain joins TRBV12-3 or TRBV12-4 and TRBJ2-5; D may be TRBD2 (6 bases). With 8 bases removed from V and 3 bases from J, the gap between germline ends came to 19 bases. The CDR3 covers 15 residues. The CDR3 reads CASSPGVYAEETQYF. The CDR3 DNA reads TGTGCCAGCTCCCCGGGGGTGTACGCTGAAGAGACCCAGTACTTC.

The rearrangement links TRBV20-1 to TRBJ2-2; TRBD1 might be the D (6 bases). The CDR3 is made up of 14 amino acids. The germline V and J ends were trimmed by 4 bases and 0 bases, with 9 bases remaining between them. CDR1 is DFQATT, CDR2 SNEGSKA, per germline (reference sequence). CDR3 DNA: TGCAGTGCTATCAGGGGAGCGAACACCGGGGAGCTGTTTTTT. The encoded protein is CSAIRGANTGELFF.

This clonotype was seen more than once but under ten times. The chain is built from TRBV9 and TRBJ2-1, with D unclear. The CDR3 is 12 residues long. The V and J ends lost 4 bases and 8 bases respectively, with 10 bases between them. Germline V CDR1 and CDR2: SGDLS, YYNGEE. The DNA of the CDR3 is TGTGCCAGCAGCCCCTCCCTAGATGAGCAGTTCTTC. Protein product: CASSPSLDEQFF.

This clonotype was detected only a few times. The chain employs TRBV20-1 and TRBJ2-7; D unresolved. V was cut by 2 bases and J by 3 bases, with 11 bases left in between. The germline V gene encodes CDR1 DFQATT and CDR2 SNEGSKA (reference sequence). The CDR3 is made up of 13 amino acids. CDR3 sequence: CSARSGPDYEQYF. The CDR3 region has the DNA TGCAGTGCTAGATCGGGCCCAGACTACGAGCAGTACTTC.

This clonotype was picked up a small number of times. The chain combines TRBV7-2 with TRBJ2-7, with a weak D call TRBD2 (6 bases). The CDR3 loop spans 13 amino acids. Per germline, CDR1 SGHTA and CDR2 FQGNSA. The ends were cut back, 3 bases at V and 2 bases at J, with 8 bases in the middle. The chain's CDR3 is CASSFRRAYEQYF. For the CDR3, the DNA is TGTGCCAGCAGCTTTCGGAGGGCCTACGAGCAGTACTTC.

V gene TRBV11-2 combines with J gene TRBJ2-3, with D perhaps matching TRBD2 (5 bases). Germline CDR1 reads SGHAT; CDR2 reads FQNNGV. The V end lost 1 base, the J end lost 7 bases, and 12 bases lay between the germline ends. The CDR3 sequence is 14 residues long. The DNA of the CDR3 is TGTGCCAGCAGCTTAGTTGTGGACTCAAATACGCAGTATTTT. Its protein product is CASSLVVDSNTQYF.

This rearrangement joins TRBV11-3 to TRBJ1-1; D unclear. V shed 5 bases and J shed 0 bases, with 13 bases lying between them. The germline V gene encodes CDR1 SGHNT and CDR2 YENEEA. This CDR3 region has 15 residues. CDR3 region: CASSPLAAMNTEAFF. CDR3 nucleotide sequence: TGTGCCAGCAGCCCGCTGGCTGCAATGAACACTGAAGCTTTCTTT.

This clonotype appeared a few times. V and J are TRBV29-1 and TRBJ2-1, with D possibly TRBD2 on 5 matching bases. This CDR3 comprises 13 residues. Germline assignment: CDR1 SQVTM and CDR2 ANQGSEA. V lost 7 bases and J lost 3, with 13 bases in between. The CDR3 DNA is TGCAGCGCCGGGGTGAGTTACTACAATGAGCAGTTCTTC. Residues: CSAGVSYYNEQFF.

This clonotype was seen only a few times. V gene TRBV20-1 combines with J gene TRBJ2-7; weak D call: TRBD2 (6 bases). V lost 4 bases and J 3 bases, leaving 10 bases between the germline ends. This CDR3 has 12 residues. From germline, CDR1 is DFQATT and CDR2 SNEGSKA (reference sequence). DNA for the CDR3: TGCAGTGCTAAGGGAGGTTTCTACGAGCAGTACTTC. Translated: CSAKGGFYEQYF.

This clonotype has just a few counts. The J gene is TRBJ2-4, the V gene TRBV3-1, with 7 bases matching TRBD1. Germline V lookup: CDR1 LGHDT, CDR2 YNNKEL (reference sequence). Losses at the gene ends were 0 bases for V and 9 bases for J; bases not matched to a gene: 8. This CDR3 spans 15 amino acids. The CDR3 DNA reads TGTGCCAGCAGCCAAGAAATAGGGGGCGCGAGCATTCAGTACTTC. This encodes CASSQEIGGASIQYF.

The chain uses TRBV7-9 and TRBJ1-1; possible D gene TRBD1, 5 bases. Germline values: CDR1 SEHNR, CDR2 FQNEAQ (reference sequence). The V end was cut by 8 bases, the J end by 3 bases, with 16 bases between. CDR3 size: 14 residues. CDR3 protein: CASGQILQDTEAFF. CDR3 coding DNA: TGTGCCAGCGGCCAAATCCTACAGGACACTGAAGCTTTCTTT.

This chain joins TRBV6-5 and TRBJ2-7, with 10 nucleotides matching TRBD2. The CDR3 contains 15 residues. Germline V gives CDR1 MNHEY, CDR2 SVGAGI. V dropped 4 bases and J dropped 4; count of bases not matched to a gene: 7. The chain's CDR3 is CASSSSGRAQYEQYF. In nucleotides, the CDR3 is TGTGCCAGCAGTTCCAGCGGGAGGGCTCAGTACGAGCAGTACTTC.

The V and J genes are TRBV6-1 and TRBJ2-1; D is unresolved. The CDR3 is 18 residues long. Germline V CDR1 and CDR2: MNHNS, SASEGT. The V and J ends lost 6 bases and 1 base respectively, with 22 bases between them. The CDR3 reads CASSPFEGQKGSYNEQFF. The CDR3 nucleotides read TGTGCCAGCAGCCCTTTCGAAGGCCAGAAAGGGTCCTACAATGAGCAGTTCTTC.

This clonotype was observed a few times. The chain carries TRBV7-8 and TRBJ1-5; TRBD1 matches 8 bases. Trimming cost V 1 base and J 4 bases; bases outside gene matches: 3. Germline values: CDR1 SGHVS, CDR2 FQNEAQ. The CDR3 sequence is 15 residues long. This CDR3 reads CASSLVWTGNQPQHF. The CDR3 region has the DNA TGTGCCAGCAGCTTAGTGTGGACAGGGAATCAGCCCCAGCATTTT. The variable domain in full, completed from reference TRBV7-8 and TRBJ1-5, reads GAGVSQSPRYKVAKRGQDVALRCDPISGHVSLFWYQQALGQGPEFLTYFQNEAQLDKSGLPSDRFFAERPEGSVSTLKIQRTQQEDSAVYLCASSLVWTGNQPQHFGDGTRLSIL.